The 31 T cell receptor beta chains below were found in one sample sequenced in a study of blood T cell repertoires in COVID-19. The protocol was immunoSEQ multiplex PCR, while the TCRdb copy is restricted to in-frame clones and leaves out a portion. The sample holds roughly 290,000 clones, around 85% seen once. Sequencing used peripheral blood. The receptors originated from a woman aged 45-59 years with active or convalescent COVID-19.

This chain links TRBV28 with TRBJ1-1, with D hard to call. V was shortened by 7 bases and J by 4 bases, with 13 bases between the two germline ends. Germline lookup yields CDR1 MDHEN and CDR2 SYDVKM. The CDR3 sequence is 13 residues long. The CDR3 DNA is TGTGCCAGCAACACCGGGAGCATCACTGAAGCTTTCTTT. Translating gives CASNTGSITEAFF. Full variable domain (missing parts from reference TRBV28 and TRBJ1-1): DVKVTQSSRYLVKRTGEKVFLECVQDMDHENMFWYRQDPGLGLRLIYFSYDVKMKEKGDIPEGYSVSREKKERFSLILESASTNQTSMYLCASNTGSITEAFFGQGTRLTVV.

This chain joins TRBV5-1 and TRBJ1-4; 7 positions agree with TRBD1. V gave up 3 bases and J gave up 4 bases; unmatched junction bases: 3. The V gene's germline CDR1 is SGHRS and CDR2 YFSETQ. This CDR3 is 14 amino acids long. The CDR3 region has the DNA TGCGCCAGCAGCTCGGACAGGTTTAATGAAAAACTGTTTTTT. This translates into CASSSDRFNEKLFF.

In this sample, this clone turned up once. The chain carries TRBV29-1 and TRBJ2-1, with TRBD2 as a possible D gene (5 bases). There are 14 residues in the CDR3. The V gene lost 2 bases and the J gene lost 7 bases, with 15 bases spanning the gap. Germline V CDR1 and CDR2: SQVTM, ANQGSEA. The CDR3 DNA reads as TGCAGCGTTGAACTGAGGGAGAAACAAAATGAGCAGTTCTTC. Amino acids: CSVELREKQNEQFF.

The CDR3 is CASSTSGTGVREAFF. CDR3 DNA: TGTGCCAGCAGTACCTCCGGGACAGGGGTAAGAGAAGCTTTCTTT. The chain uses TRBV28 and TRBJ1-1, with 10 bases lining up with TRBD1. CDR1 is MDHEN, CDR2 SYDVKM, per germline. The CDR3 length is 15 residues. J was trimmed by 8 bases and V by 5 bases; bases with no gene match: 11. Supplemented by reference TRBV28 and TRBJ1-1, the full variable domain reads DVKVTQSSRYLVKRTGEKVFLECVQDMDHENMFWYRQDPGLGLRLIYFSYDVKMKEKGDIPEGYSVSREKKERFSLILESASTNQTSMYLCASSTSGTGVREAFFGQGTRLTVV.

The V call is TRBV14, the J call TRBJ1-3; D might be TRBD1 (5 bases). CDR1 SGHDN and CDR2 FVKESK come from the germline V gene. This CDR3 comprises 14 residues. Trimming pared 7 bases from V and 0 bases from J, leaving 10 bases between. CDR3: CASTRTSSGNTIYF. The CDR3 DNA sequence: TGTGCCAGCACCCGGACATCCTCTGGAAACACCATATATTTT.

In this sample, this clone turned up a few times. The chain links TRBV20-1 to TRBJ2-7; perhaps TRBD2 as D (6 bases). The CDR3 totals 13 residues. Trimming removed 3 bases from V and 4 bases from J, with 13 bases in between. The germline V gene encodes CDR1 DFQATT and CDR2 SNEGSKA (reference sequence). The CDR3 bases are TGCAGTGCTAGTATAGCGGAAGAGTACGAGCAGTACTTC. Translating gives CSASIAEEYEQYF.

The rearrangement links TRBV4-1 to TRBJ2-6; a weak D match, TRBD2 (5 bases). The CDR3 sequence is 17 residues long. Trimming shortened V by 5 bases and J by 0 bases, and 14 bases separated the two germline ends. Germline CDR1 reads MGHRA; CDR2 reads YSYEKL. CDR3 sequence reads: CASSITRWGSGANVLTF. CDR3 in DNA: TGCGCCAGCAGCATAACTAGATGGGGCTCTGGGGCCAACGTCCTGACTTTC.

The chain carries TRBV10-2 and TRBJ1-2, with 9 bases identical to TRBD1. The CDR3 totals 14 residues. Germline V gives CDR1 WSHSY, CDR2 SAAADI. The ends lost 8 bases at V and 4 bases at J; junction bases unmatched: 8. The CDR3 region is CASVSGTGSYGYTF. Written as DNA, the CDR3 is TGCGCCAGCGTATCCGGGACAGGGAGCTATGGCTACACCTTC.

V and J are TRBV28 and TRBJ2-7; no definite D call. The V end was cut by 6 bases, the J end by 6 bases, with 21 bases between. The CDR3 spans 15 residues. CDR1 and CDR2 (germline): MDHEN, SYDVKM. The CDR3 here is CASSLDPRNGFEQYF. The CDR3 region has the DNA TGTGCCAGCAGCCTCGATCCTAGAAACGGGTTCGAGCAGTACTTC.

V is TRBV29-1 and J is TRBJ2-4; TRBD2 matches 10 bases. J gave up 1 base and V 3 bases, and 15 bases lay outside the gene matches. Germline CDR1 is SQVTM and CDR2 is ANQGSEA. The CDR3 runs 19 residues. The CDR3 region is CSVDTPLSGRASAKNIQYF. CDR3 nucleotide sequence: TGCAGCGTTGATACTCCCCTGAGCGGGAGGGCCAGTGCCAAAAACATTCAGTACTTC.

In nucleotides, the CDR3 is TGTGCCAGCAGCCCCCGGGGAAGATTCAATTCACCCCTCCACTTT. It translates to CASSPRGRFNSPLHF. The chain is built from TRBV9 and TRBJ1-6; unclear D gene. Germline V CDR1 and CDR2: SGDLS, YYNGEE. The CDR3 spans 15 residues. V was shortened by 4 bases and J by 7 bases, with 15 bases between the two germline ends. Using reference TRBV9 and TRBJ1-6 for the parts outside the CDR3, the full variable domain is DSGVTQTPKHLITATGQRVTLRCSPRSGDLSVYWYQQSLDQGLQFLIQYYNGEERAKGNILERFSAQQFPDLHSELNLSSLELGDSALYFCASSPRGRFNSPLHFGNGTRLTVT.

The V call is TRBV19, the J call TRBJ1-2; 8 positions agree with TRBD1. Trimming removed 3 bases from V and 7 bases from J; junction bases left unmatched: 7. Germline lookup yields CDR1 LNHDA and CDR2 SQIVND (reference sequence). The CDR3 sequence is 14 residues long. Here the CDR3 DNA reads TGTGCCAGTAGTATCCCCCAGGGGGCAGGTGGCTACACCTTC. Translated: CASSIPQGAGGYTF.

The chain combines TRBV28 with TRBJ2-5; 7 bases are shared with TRBD1. After removal of 5 bases from V and 1 base from J, the junction contained 10 bases not matched to a gene. Germline CDR1 and CDR2: MDHEN and SYDVKM. The CDR3 runs to 16 residues. The CDR3 protein is CASSPAEGALQETQYF. The CDR3 DNA follows: TGTGCCAGCAGTCCCGCTGAGGGGGCCCTCCAAGAGACCCAGTACTTC.

This chain uses TRBV6-5 with TRBJ2-7; D remains ambiguous. The germline V gene has CDR1 MNHEY and CDR2 SVGAGI. The CDR3 has 15 amino acids. With 6 bases removed from V and 3 bases from J, the gap between germline ends came to 18 bases. The CDR3 sequence is CASSTPGTPLYEQYF. CDR3 in DNA: TGTGCCAGCAGCACCCCGGGTACTCCTCTCTACGAGCAGTACTTC.

The V gene is TRBV29-1, the J gene TRBJ2-3, with D perhaps matching TRBD1 (6 bases). The CDR3 covers 14 residues. Germline CDR1 reads SQVTM; CDR2 reads ANQGSEA. Trimming took off 2 bases at V and 6 bases at J, with 15 bases between the two ends. The CDR3 sequence is CSVERGSVADTQYF. As DNA, the CDR3 is TGCAGCGTTGAAAGGGGGTCTGTCGCTGATACGCAGTATTTT.

The chain has TRBV5-8 and TRBJ1-4; D perhaps matches TRBD1 (6 bases). Deletions cut 2 bases from V and 0 bases from J, with 8 bases between. The CDR3 consists of 15 residues. Germline CDR1 is SGHTS and CDR2 is YDEGEE. In DNA form, the CDR3 reads TGTGCCAGCAGCTTTGGACAGTCAACTAATGAAAAACTGTTTTTT. This sequence encodes CASSFGQSTNEKLFF.

The rearrangement links TRBV5-1 to TRBJ2-5; TRBD2 matches at 10 bases. CDR1 and CDR2 from the germline V gene are SGHRS and YFSETQ. The CDR3 extends over 15 amino acids. Trimming removed 7 bases from V and 5 bases from J; junction bases left unmatched: 11. The CDR3 loop is CASGPGTSAVETQYF. CDR3 bases: TGCGCCAGCGGCCCCGGGACTAGCGCTGTCGAGACCCAGTACTTC. The entire variable domain, with the rest obtained from reference TRBV5-1 and TRBJ2-5, is as follows: KAGVTQTPRYLIKTRGQQVTLSCSPISGHRSVSWYQQTPGQGLQFLFEYFSETQRNKGNFPGRFSGRQFSNSRSEMNVSTLELGDSALYLCASGPGTSAVETQYFGPGTRLLVL.

With regard to this clone: Within the sample, other DNA sequences also encode this same CDR3. The genes are TRBV5-5 and TRBJ1-5, with D possibly TRBD1 on 6 matching bases. The germline CDR1 and CDR2 sequences are SGHKS and YYEKEE (reference sequence). Trimming took 0 bases from V and 5 from J, leaving 9 bases between them. This CDR3 spans 14 amino acids. The CDR3 DNA is TGTGCCAGCAGCTTGGTAGGGGGAGATCAGCCCCAGCATTTT. Its translation: CASSLVGGDQPQHF.

This chain connects TRBV5-1 to TRBJ2-2; 9 bases are shared with TRBD2. CDR3 length: 16 residues. Germline V gene lookup returns CDR1 SGHRS and CDR2 YFSETQ. V was clipped by 0 bases and J by 3 bases; unmatched bases: 3. CDR3 DNA: TGCGCCAGCAGCTTGGGTACTAGCGGGTACACCGGGGAGCTGTTTTTT. Protein product: CASSLGTSGYTGELFF.

The chain joins TRBV15 to TRBJ2-1; TRBD2 matches at 11 bases. Germline CDR1 and CDR2: LNHNV and YYDKDF (reference sequence). Germline trimming cut 4 bases from V and 7 bases from J; bases unmatched to any gene: 6. CDR3 length: 15 residues. The CDR3 DNA follows: TGTGCCACCAGCACCTTAGCGGGAGGGCTTAATGAGCAGTTCTTC. It yields the protein CATSTLAGGLNEQFF.

The chain couples TRBV30 to TRBJ2-2, with a tentative D call TRBD2 (7 bases). The length of the CDR3 is 13 residues. Trimming removed 5 bases at V and 8 bases at J, with 15 bases between. The germline V gene has CDR1 GTSNPN and CDR2 SVGIG (reference sequence). The CDR3 DNA reads as TGTGCCTGGCGGACTAGGGGGTATGGGGAGCTGTTTTTT. Encoded protein: CAWRTRGYGELFF.

This chain joins TRBV7-2 and TRBJ1-2, with TRBD1 matching over 9 bases. Germline V gene sequence: CDR1 SGHTA, CDR2 FQGNSA. This CDR3 comprises 13 residues. Trimming removed 10 bases from V and 5 bases from J; junction bases left unmatched: 8. The CDR3 here is CATSPGQGYGYTF. The CDR3 DNA reads as TGTGCCACCAGTCCGGGACAGGGATATGGCTACACCTTC.

J is TRBJ1-2 and V is TRBV24-1; TRBD1 matches at 7 bases. Germline-derived CDR1 and CDR2 are KGHDR and SFDVKD. This CDR3 comprises 18 residues. After removal of 3 bases from V and 0 bases from J, the junction contained 12 bases not matched to a gene. CDR3 region: CATSDQSGTALANYGYTF. DNA of the CDR3: TGTGCCACCAGTGATCAATCCGGGACAGCCTTAGCTAACTATGGCTACACCTTC.

V and J are TRBV29-1 and TRBJ1-3; D not certain. V was trimmed by 5 bases and J by 0 bases, leaving 17 bases between them. Per the germline V gene, CDR1 is SQVTM and CDR2 is ANQGSEA. This CDR3 is 16 amino acids long. The CDR3, as DNA: TGCAGCGTTAACGGGTTTGCCAGCGACTCTGGAAACACCATATATTTT. Encoded protein: CSVNGFASDSGNTIYF.

A note on this clone: This sample also contains other DNA sequences that code for the same CDR3. The genes are TRBV6-1 and TRBJ1-4, with D perhaps TRBD1 (6 bases). The V gene's germline CDR1 is MNHNS and CDR2 SASEGT. The CDR3 loop spans 14 amino acids. Trimming shortened V by 1 base and J by 7 bases, and 10 bases separated the two germline ends. The CDR3 sequence: CASSEGTGSEKLFF. In DNA, the CDR3 is TGTGCCAGCAGTGAAGGTACAGGGAGTGAAAAACTGTTTTTT.

The J gene is TRBJ2-1, the V gene TRBV7-9; the match to TRBD2 covers 7 bases. The V and J ends lost 1 base and 10 bases, in that order; junction bases with no gene match: 19. CDR3 length: 18 amino acids. Germline values: CDR1 SEHNR, CDR2 FQNEAQ (reference sequence). CDR3 protein: CASSLVGPGGSDGAEQFF. In DNA, the CDR3 is TGTGCCAGCAGCTTAGTCGGCCCCGGGGGGTCGGATGGAGCGGAGCAGTTCTTC. Full variable domain (missing parts from reference TRBV7-9 and TRBJ2-1): DTGVSQNPRHKITKRGQNVTFRCDPISEHNRLYWYRQTLGQGPEFLTYFQNEAQLEKSRLLSDRFSAERPKGSFSTLEIQRTEQGDSAMYLCASSLVGPGGSDGAEQFFGPGTRLTVL.

This chain joins TRBV27 and TRBJ2-7, with 7 bases fitting TRBD1. Trimming removed 5 bases from V and 4 bases from J; junction bases left unmatched: 11. This CDR3 has 15 amino acids. Germline CDR1 and CDR2: MNHEY and SMNVEV (reference sequence). The CDR3 protein is CASSEGRGGLYEQYF. The CDR3 region has the DNA TGTGCCAGCAGTGAGGGACGAGGGGGCTTATACGAGCAGTACTTC.

As regards this clone: One base away lies a much larger clone, so this may be a sequencing read error. The chain couples TRBV7-2 to TRBJ2-7; 9 bases fit TRBD2. This CDR3 has 15 residues. V lost 1 base, J lost 0 bases, and 1 base stayed unmatched. Germline CDR1 SGHTA, CDR2 FQGNSA. The CDR3 region is CASSLGLAVSYEQYF. The DNA of the CDR3 is TGTGCCAGCAGCTTAGGACTAGCGGTCTCCTACGAGCAGTACTTC.

The V and J genes are TRBV2 and TRBJ1-6; unclear D gene. Trimming shortened V by 2 bases and J by 8 bases, and 4 bases separated the two germline ends. CDR1 is SNHLY and CDR2 is FYNNEI in the germline V gene. The CDR3 is 12 residues long. CDR3 DNA: TGTGCCAGCAGTGAACCTGATTCACCCCTCCACTTT. Translated: CASSEPDSPLHF. Full variable domain (outside the CDR3, taken from reference TRBV2 and TRBJ1-6): EPEVTQTPSHQVTQMGQEVILRCVPISNHLYFYWYRQILGQKVEFLVSFYNNEISEKSEIFDDQFSVERPDGSNFTLKIRSTKLEDSAMYFCASSEPDSPLHFGNGTRLTVT.

V usage is TRBV28 and J usage is TRBJ1-6; 7 bases map to TRBD1. This CDR3 has 19 residues. The junction had 16 bases not matched to a gene; V was cut back by 8 bases and J by 0 bases. Germline V gene lookup returns CDR1 MDHEN and CDR2 SYDVKM. The CDR3 nucleotides are TGTGCCAGCCGTGGACAGGCCCGAGGGGGGAGCTCCTATAATTCACCCCTCCACTTT. Translated: CASRGQARGGSSYNSPLHF. The full variable domain, in which reference TRBV28 and TRBJ1-6 provide the parts outside the CDR3, is DVKVTQSSRYLVKRTGEKVFLECVQDMDHENMFWYRQDPGLGLRLIYFSYDVKMKEKGDIPEGYSVSREKKERFSLILESASTNQTSMYLCASRGQARGGSSYNSPLHFGNGTRLTVT.

CDR3 amino acids: CASSSLSGRGLYEQYF. The CDR3 bases are TGTGCCAGCAGCTCACTATCGGGGCGGGGGCTCTACGAGCAGTACTTC. V usage is TRBV7-6 and J usage is TRBJ2-7; tentatively, D is TRBD2 (7 bases). Trimming left V 4 bases short and J 3 bases short, with 19 bases between. Germline V gene lookup returns CDR1 SGHVS and CDR2 FNYEAQ. This CDR3 is built from 16 residues.